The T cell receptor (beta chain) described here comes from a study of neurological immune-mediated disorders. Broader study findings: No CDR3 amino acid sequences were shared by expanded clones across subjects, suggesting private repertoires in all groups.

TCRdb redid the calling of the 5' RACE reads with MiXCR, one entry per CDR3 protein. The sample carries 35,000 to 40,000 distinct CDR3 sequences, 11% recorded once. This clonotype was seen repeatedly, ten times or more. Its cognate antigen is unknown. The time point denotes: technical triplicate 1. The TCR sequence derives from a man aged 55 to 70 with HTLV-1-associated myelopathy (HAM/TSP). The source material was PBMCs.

The DNA of the CDR3 is TGCAGTGCGAGGTCCGGGACTAGCGGGAGTACCCGTACGCAGTATTTT. This encodes CSARSGTSGSTRTQYF. The chain is built from TRBV20-1 and TRBJ2-3, with TRBD2 matching over 14 bases. Germline assignment: CDR1 DFQATT and CDR2 SNEGSKA (reference sequence). The CDR3 is made up of 16 amino acids. Trimming took 6 bases from V and 8 from J; bases not matched to a gene: 13.